What follows describes a single TCR beta chain. These data belong to a study of technical replicates of blood from several donors. Germline CDR1 is LNHDA and CDR2 is SQIVND (reference sequence). This CDR3 comprises 11 residues. Profiling relied on immunoSEQ multiplex PCR, and the TCRdb table lists in-frame clones only, not all of them. This table has some 74,000 clones, roughly 95% appearing once. The chain combines TRBV19 with TRBJ1-2; D not resolved. The clonotype comes from a human donor in good health. The material sequenced was T cells isolated from PBMCs. The CDR3 DNA follows: TGTGGGGCAGGTGTTAACTATGGCTACACCTTC. Translation: CGAGVNYGYTF.